Below are 26 T cell receptor beta chains sequenced from a single sample in a study of blood T cells in healthy people across ages. A second PCR of roughly 7 to 11 cycles used a sample-barcoded 5' primer and a J-beta primer mix. One entry per CDR3 protein, called by TCRdb with MiXCR from the 5' RACE reads. The profile shows roughly 1 million distinct CDR3 sequences, approximately 26% of them singletons. These data were also filed under a second study, of T cells of mothers and their children.

The sequenced sample consisted of blood. The receptors derive from a girl aged 2-10 years in good health.

The chain uses TRBV20-1 and TRBJ2-3; TRBD1 matches 8 bases. Germline V lookup: CDR1 DFQATT, CDR2 SNEGSKA (reference sequence). V lost 4 bases, J lost 4 bases, and 13 bases stayed unmatched. The CDR3 covers 16 residues. The CDR3 sequence is CSANRWQGALADTQYF. CDR3 DNA: TGCAGTGCTAACCGGTGGCAGGGGGCGTTAGCAGATACGCAGTATTTT.

This chain uses TRBV28 with TRBJ2-3, with 8 bases fitting TRBD2. From germline, CDR1 is MDHEN and CDR2 SYDVKM. The length of the CDR3 is 16 residues. The J segment lost 4 bases and the V segment lost 5 bases, leaving 11 bases of the junction unmatched. The DNA of the CDR3 is TGTGCCAGCAGTAGCCCGGGACTAGTAGCGGCAGATACGCAGTATTTT. Amino acid sequence: CASSSPGLVAADTQYF.

The J gene is TRBJ2-7, the V gene TRBV2; a weak D match, TRBD2 (5 bases). The CDR3 runs to 16 residues. Trimming took off 1 base at V and 2 bases at J, with 15 bases between the two ends. CDR1 and CDR2 from the germline V gene are SNHLY and FYNNEI. The CDR3 reads CASSEGRASYTYEQYF. Written as DNA, the CDR3 is TGTGCCAGCAGTGAAGGGCGGGCTAGCTATACCTACGAGCAGTACTTC.

The V and J genes are TRBV4-3 and TRBJ2-1; no clear D gene. Trimming left V 3 bases short and J 4 bases short, with 7 bases between. There are 13 residues in the CDR3. The germline CDR1 and CDR2 sequences are LGHNA and YSLEER. The CDR3 loop is CASSHRRYNEQFF. DNA of the CDR3: TGCGCCAGCAGCCACAGGCGTTACAATGAGCAGTTCTTC.

There are a few counts of this clonotype. The chain recombines TRBV6-6 with TRBJ1-1; the match to TRBD1 covers 8 bases. Germline CDR1 is MNHNY and CDR2 is SVGAGI (reference sequence). CDR3 length equals 15 residues. The V segment lost 5 bases and the J segment 0 bases; nucleotides outside the gene matches: 5. The CDR3 sequence: CASSRQGRLNTEAFF. The CDR3 nucleotides are TGTGCCAGCAGTCGACAGGGGAGATTGAACACTGAAGCTTTCTTT.

This clonotype was counted many times. This chain links TRBV12-3 or TRBV12-4 with TRBJ2-1; possible D gene TRBD1, 6 bases. Between the trimmed V and J ends, which lost 6 bases and 10 bases, there was a span of 10 bases. The CDR3 totals 11 residues. CDR3 DNA: TGTGCCAGCAGCCTGGGGACAGAGCAGTTCTTC. It codes for CASSLGTEQFF.

The V gene is TRBV9, the J gene TRBJ2-5, with a possible D match to TRBD2 (5 bases). Germline values: CDR1 SGDLS, CDR2 YYNGEE. This CDR3 contains 15 residues. V lost 0 bases and J 8 bases, leaving 17 bases between the germline ends. CDR3 residues: CASSVDSGPTGTQYF. In nucleotides, the CDR3 is TGTGCCAGCAGCGTAGACAGCGGACCCACGGGAACCCAGTACTTC.

In its sample, this clonotype was seen a few times. The chain uses TRBV7-9 and TRBJ1-4; no clear D gene. V shed 5 bases and J shed 0 bases, with 16 bases lying between them. The V gene's germline CDR1 is SEHNR and CDR2 FQNEAQ (reference sequence). The CDR3 contains 17 residues. The CDR3 region has the DNA TGTGCCAGCAGCCCAAGAGCGGGAGATGCAACTAATGAAAAACTGTTTTTT. The encoded protein is CASSPRAGDATNEKLFF. The complete variable domain, with remaining parts taken from reference TRBV7-9 and TRBJ1-4, reads DTGVSQNPRHKITKRGQNVTFRCDPISEHNRLYWYRQTLGQGPEFLTYFQNEAQLEKSRLLSDRFSAERPKGSFSTLEIQRTEQGDSAMYLCASSPRAGDATNEKLFFGSGTQLSVL.

This clonotype was observed a handful of times. Likely a read error: the CDR3 ends without its conserved phenylalanine or tryptophan. No DNA is shown, since the ends of the CDR3 on it are uncertain; the CDR3 is the one TCRdb lists. This sequence joins TRBV20-1 and TRBJ2-1; TRBD1 is the table's D call and was not checked against the DNA. Germline CDR1 is DFQATT and CDR2 is SNEGSKA (reference sequence). Counting both end residues, the CDR3 totals 12 amino acids. The CDR3 loop reads CSAPRRNGSPLL.

This clonotype was seen a few times. This chain uses TRBV29-1 with TRBJ1-4; D call uncertain. The germline gives CDR1 SQVTM, CDR2 ANQGSEA. Trimming pared 4 bases from V and 0 bases from J, leaving 12 bases between. CDR3 length equals 15 residues. In nucleotides, the CDR3 is TGCAGCGTTGTGTGGACGAGCGCAACTAATGAAAAACTGTTTTTT. It codes for CSVVWTSATNEKLFF. Supplemented by reference TRBV29-1 and TRBJ1-4, the full variable domain reads SAVISQKPSRDICQRGTSLTIQCQVDSQVTMMFWYRQQPGQSLTLIATANQGSEATYESGFVIDKFPISRPNLTFSTLTVSNMSPEDSSIYLCSVVWTSATNEKLFFGSGTQLSVL.

This chain's CDR3 is CASSQDAGPSLEGGYTF. The CDR3 DNA reads as TGCGCCAGCAGCCAAGACGCCGGGCCGTCGCTCGAGGGTGGCTACACCTTC. V gene TRBV4-3 combines with J gene TRBJ1-2; unclear D gene. The CDR3 contains 17 residues. Germline CDR1 LGHNA, CDR2 YSLEER. V was shortened by 0 bases and J by 7 bases, with 21 bases between the two germline ends.

This clonotype was picked up a small number of times. The chain combines TRBV4-2 with TRBJ2-1; TRBD2 aligns across 10 bases. The DNA matches TRBJ2-7 better at its end, which makes the J call doubtful. Per the germline V gene, CDR1 is LGHNA and CDR2 is YNFKEQ. The CDR3 is 13 amino acids. The CDR3 loop is CASTSGGAVEQYF. CDR3 DNA sequence: TGTGCCAGCACAAGCGGGGGGGCTGTGGAGCAGTACTTC.

This clonotype occurred a few times. The gene calls are TRBV4-2 and TRBJ2-4, with D maybe TRBD1 (6 bases). The V gene's germline CDR1 is LGHNA and CDR2 YNFKEQ. V gave up 2 bases and J gave up 9 bases, with 17 bases separating them. The CDR3 length is 15 residues. CDR3 bases: TGTGCCAGCAGCCAAAGTTCCGGGACACTTGGCATTCAGTACTTC. It codes for CASSQSSGTLGIQYF.

The gene calls are TRBV20-1 and TRBJ2-3; 8 nucleotides align to TRBD2. V lost 5 bases, J lost 4 bases, and 14 bases stayed unmatched. This CDR3 contains 16 residues. Germline CDR1 and CDR2: DFQATT and SNEGSKA (reference sequence). The CDR3 protein is CSASIFRLATPDTQYF. The CDR3 DNA is TGCAGTGCTTCCATTTTTCGACTAGCGACCCCAGATACGCAGTATTTT.

This clonotype has a handful of counts. V gene TRBV12-3 or TRBV12-4 combines with J gene TRBJ2-7; 7 positions match TRBD1. V was clipped by 1 base and J by 5 bases; unmatched bases: 5. CDR3 length: 14 residues. This chain's CDR3 is CASSLEQGWNEQYF. The CDR3 DNA follows: TGTGCCAGCAGTTTAGAACAGGGGTGGAACGAGCAGTACTTC.

Worth noting for this clonotype: Compared with germline, one end of the junction differs, possibly owing to a read error. The genes are TRBV12-3 or TRBV12-4 and TRBJ2-1; 9 bases line up with TRBD1. The CDR3 consists of 14 residues. CDR3 coding DNA: TGTGCCAGCCAGACAGGGGGGTTCTACAATAAGCAGTTCTTC. Translating gives CASQTGGFYNKQFF.

This clonotype was observed a handful of times. The rearrangement uses TRBV6-5 and TRBJ2-1; possibly TRBD2 for D (6 bases). The CDR3 has 17 residues. Germline values: CDR1 MNHEY, CDR2 SVGAGI. V was clipped by 1 base and J by 6 bases, with 19 bases between them. The CDR3 DNA reads as TGTGCCAGCAGTTACTTTTTTTCGGGGACTGGGGGCAATGAGCAGTTCTTC. Translating gives CASSYFFSGTGGNEQFF.

The chain couples TRBV7-9 to TRBJ1-4, with D hard to call. The germline V gene encodes CDR1 SEHNR and CDR2 FQNEAQ (reference sequence). V gave up 3 bases and J gave up 4 bases, with 3 bases separating them. CDR3 length: 12 residues. The CDR3 sequence: CASSLLNEKLFF. The DNA for the CDR3 is TGTGCCAGCAGCTTGCTTAATGAAAAACTGTTTTTT. Filled out from reference TRBV7-9 and TRBJ1-4, the complete variable domain reads DTGVSQNPRHKITKRGQNVTFRCDPISEHNRLYWYRQTLGQGPEFLTYFQNEAQLEKSRLLSDRFSAERPKGSFSTLEIQRTEQGDSAMYLCASSLLNEKLFFGSGTQLSVL.

The chain has TRBV28 and TRBJ1-2, with 7 positions matching TRBD1. CDR1 and CDR2 from the germline V gene are MDHEN and SYDVKM. CDR3 length: 17 residues. J lost 3 bases, V lost 4 bases, and 14 bases had no gene match. CDR3 in DNA: TGTGCCAGCAGTTCGATATTCCGGGACAGAGGGGACTATGGCTACACCTTC. It is translated as CASSSIFRDRGDYGYTF.

The chain links TRBV4-1 to TRBJ2-5, with D possibly being TRBD1 or TRBD2 (5 bases each). Trimming stripped 4 bases from V and 4 bases from J, with 22 bases between. The CDR3 totals 17 residues. The V gene's germline CDR1 is MGHRA and CDR2 YSYEKL. The CDR3 region is CASSLVGTGEGRETQYF. The CDR3 DNA reads TGCGCCAGCAGCCTAGTTGGCACCGGAGAGGGGAGAGAGACCCAGTACTTC.

This clonotype came up once. The V gene is TRBV7-2, the J gene TRBJ2-7; 8 nucleotides agree with TRBD2. Losses at the gene ends were 4 bases for V and 6 bases for J; bases not matched to a gene: 11. Germline-derived CDR1 and CDR2 are SGHTA and FQGNSA. The CDR3 extends over 15 amino acids. This CDR3 reads CASSSREGRGFEQYF. The CDR3 DNA reads as TGTGCCAGCAGCTCCCGGGAGGGGCGCGGCTTCGAGCAGTACTTC.

This clonotype was observed many times. The chain has TRBV25-1 and TRBJ2-5, with D uncertain. CDR1 and CDR2 from the germline V gene are MGHDK and SYGVNS. V was cut by 8 bases and J by 5 bases, with 9 bases left in between. There are 11 residues in the CDR3. DNA of the CDR3: TGTGCCAGCGCTATTGGGGAGACCCAGTACTTC. Residues: CASAIGETQYF.

The chain uses TRBV28 and TRBJ2-5; TRBD1 or TRBD2 may be the D gene (6 bases each). Deletions cut 7 bases from V and 11 bases from J, with 17 bases between. This CDR3 has 12 residues. Per germline, CDR1 MDHEN and CDR2 SYDVKM. In nucleotides, the CDR3 is TGTGCCAGCAATACGGGGGCCGGAGAGCAGTACTTC. As protein: CASNTGAGEQYF.

This chain links TRBV19 with TRBJ2-5, with TRBD1 identical over 8 bases. The last part of the DNA fits TRBJ2-1 better; the J call may be wrong. Germline CDR1 reads LNHDA; CDR2 reads SQIVND (reference sequence). This CDR3 is built from 14 residues. CDR3 bases: TGTGCCAGTAGCCCCACCGGGACAGGCAATGAGCAGTTCTTC. It is translated as CASSPTGTGNEQFF.

This clonotype was detected only a few times. This chain joins TRBV4-1 and TRBJ2-7; D possibly corresponds to TRBD2 (6 bases). Germline loops: CDR1 MGHRA, CDR2 YSYEKL. The V end was cut by 3 bases, the J end by 4 bases, with 16 bases between. This CDR3 is built from 15 residues. The CDR3 protein is CASSQPGLKKYEQYF. CDR3 bases: TGCGCCAGCAGCCAGCCGGGACTCAAGAAATACGAGCAGTACTTC.

This clonotype has more than one count but fewer than ten. The V call is TRBV29-1, the J call TRBJ2-3, with TRBD2 as a possible D gene (5 bases). This CDR3 comprises 12 residues. Trimming pared 4 bases from V and 6 bases from J, leaving 11 bases between. CDR1 is SQVTM and CDR2 is ANQGSEA in the germline V gene. The CDR3, as DNA: TGCAGCGTTGTAACAGAGCGGGATACGCAGTATTTT. Translated: CSVVTERDTQYF.